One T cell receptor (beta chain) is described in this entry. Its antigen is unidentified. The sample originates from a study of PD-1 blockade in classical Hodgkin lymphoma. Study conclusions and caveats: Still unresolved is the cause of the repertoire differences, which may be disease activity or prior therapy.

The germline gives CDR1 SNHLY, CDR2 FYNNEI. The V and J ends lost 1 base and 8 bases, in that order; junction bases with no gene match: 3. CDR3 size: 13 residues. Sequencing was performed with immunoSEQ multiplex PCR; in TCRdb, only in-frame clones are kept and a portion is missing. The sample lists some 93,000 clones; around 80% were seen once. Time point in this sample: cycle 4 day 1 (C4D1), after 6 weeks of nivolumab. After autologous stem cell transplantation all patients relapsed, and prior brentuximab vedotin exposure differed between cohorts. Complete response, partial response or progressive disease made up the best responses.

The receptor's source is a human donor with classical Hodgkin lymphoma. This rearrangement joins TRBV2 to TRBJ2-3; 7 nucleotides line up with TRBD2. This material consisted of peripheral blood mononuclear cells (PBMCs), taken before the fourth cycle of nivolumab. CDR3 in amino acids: CASSEGGEGTQYF. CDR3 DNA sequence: TGTGCCAGCAGTGAAGGCGGGGAGGGTACGCAGTATTTT. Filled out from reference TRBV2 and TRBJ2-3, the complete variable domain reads EPEVTQTPSHQVTQMGQEVILRCVPISNHLYFYWYRQILGQKVEFLVSFYNNEISEKSEIFDDQFSVERPDGSNFTLKIRSTKLEDSAMYFCASSEGGEGTQYFGPGTRLTVL.